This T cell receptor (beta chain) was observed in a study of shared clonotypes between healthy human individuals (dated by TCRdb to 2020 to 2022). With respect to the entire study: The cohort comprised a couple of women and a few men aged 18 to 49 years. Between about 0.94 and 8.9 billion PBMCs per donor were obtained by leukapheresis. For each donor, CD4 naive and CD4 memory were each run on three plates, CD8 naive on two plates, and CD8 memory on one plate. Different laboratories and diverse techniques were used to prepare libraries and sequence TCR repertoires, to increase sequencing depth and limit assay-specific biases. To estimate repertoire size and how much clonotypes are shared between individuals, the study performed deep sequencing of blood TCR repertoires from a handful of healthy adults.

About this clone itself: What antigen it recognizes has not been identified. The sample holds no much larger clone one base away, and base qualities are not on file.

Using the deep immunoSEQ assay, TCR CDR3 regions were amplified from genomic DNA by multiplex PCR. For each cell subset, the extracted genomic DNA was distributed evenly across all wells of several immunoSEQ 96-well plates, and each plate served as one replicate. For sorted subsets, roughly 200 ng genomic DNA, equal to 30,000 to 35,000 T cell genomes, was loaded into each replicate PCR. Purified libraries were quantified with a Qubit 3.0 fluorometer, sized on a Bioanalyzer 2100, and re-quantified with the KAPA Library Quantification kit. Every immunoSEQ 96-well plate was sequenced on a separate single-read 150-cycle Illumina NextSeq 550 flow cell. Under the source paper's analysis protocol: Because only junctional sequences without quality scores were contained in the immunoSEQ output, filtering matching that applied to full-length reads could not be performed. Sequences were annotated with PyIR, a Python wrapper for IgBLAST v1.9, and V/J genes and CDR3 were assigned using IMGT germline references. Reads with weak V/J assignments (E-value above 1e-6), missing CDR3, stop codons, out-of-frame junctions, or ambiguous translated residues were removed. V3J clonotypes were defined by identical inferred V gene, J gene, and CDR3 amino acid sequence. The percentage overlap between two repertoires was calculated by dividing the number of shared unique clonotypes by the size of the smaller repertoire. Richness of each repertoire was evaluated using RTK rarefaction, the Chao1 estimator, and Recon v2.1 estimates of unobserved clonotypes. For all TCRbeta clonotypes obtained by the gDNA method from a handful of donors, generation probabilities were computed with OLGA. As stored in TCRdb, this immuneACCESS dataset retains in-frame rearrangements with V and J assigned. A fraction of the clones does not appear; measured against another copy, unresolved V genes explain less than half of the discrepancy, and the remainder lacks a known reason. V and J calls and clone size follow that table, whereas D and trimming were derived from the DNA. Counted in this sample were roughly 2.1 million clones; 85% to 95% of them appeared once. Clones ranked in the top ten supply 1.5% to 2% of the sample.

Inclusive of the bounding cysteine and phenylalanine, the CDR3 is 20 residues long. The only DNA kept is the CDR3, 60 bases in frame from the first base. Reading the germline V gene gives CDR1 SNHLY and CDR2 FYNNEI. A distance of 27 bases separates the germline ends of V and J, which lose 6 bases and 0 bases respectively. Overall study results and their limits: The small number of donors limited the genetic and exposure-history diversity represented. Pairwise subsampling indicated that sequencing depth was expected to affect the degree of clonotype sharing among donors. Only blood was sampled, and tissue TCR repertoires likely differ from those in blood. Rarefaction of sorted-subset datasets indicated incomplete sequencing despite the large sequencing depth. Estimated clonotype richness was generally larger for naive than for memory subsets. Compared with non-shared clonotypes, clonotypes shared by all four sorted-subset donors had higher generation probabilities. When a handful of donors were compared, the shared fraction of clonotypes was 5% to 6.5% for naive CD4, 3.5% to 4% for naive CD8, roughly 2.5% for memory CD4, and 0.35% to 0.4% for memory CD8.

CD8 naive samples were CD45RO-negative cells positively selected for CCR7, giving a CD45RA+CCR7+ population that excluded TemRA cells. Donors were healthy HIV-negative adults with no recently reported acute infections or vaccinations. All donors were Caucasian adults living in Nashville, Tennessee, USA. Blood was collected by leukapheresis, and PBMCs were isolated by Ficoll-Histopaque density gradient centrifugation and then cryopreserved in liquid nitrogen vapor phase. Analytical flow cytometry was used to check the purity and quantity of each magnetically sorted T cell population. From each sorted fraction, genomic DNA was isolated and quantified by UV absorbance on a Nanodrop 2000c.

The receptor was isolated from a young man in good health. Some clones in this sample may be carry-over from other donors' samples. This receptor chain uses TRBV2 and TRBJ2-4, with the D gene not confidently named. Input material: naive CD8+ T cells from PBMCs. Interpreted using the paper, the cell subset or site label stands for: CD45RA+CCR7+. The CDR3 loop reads CASRDPTAVGFLLAKNIQYF. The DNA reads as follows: TGTGCCAGCAGGGACCCAACAGCTGTTGGATTTCTACTAGCCAAAAACATTCAGTACTTC.